Sequencing of this TCR beta chain was carried out in a study of blood T cells in healthy people across ages. Overall study: About one barcoded beta molecule per two T cells came from capture by template switching. Broader study findings: Age advanced and TCR beta diversity per million T cells fell, roughly linearly. Long-lived donors had more naive CD4+ cells and higher diversity than aged donors.

This clonotype was counted a few times. Antigen specificity is unknown. Sample-barcoded 5' priming and a J-beta primer mix drove a second PCR of roughly 6 to 12 cycles. Every sample returned 2.5 million or more CDR3-containing paired-end reads. TCRdb re-called the 5' RACE reads through MiXCR, storing one row per CDR3 protein. In the table there are roughly 720,000 distinct CDR3 sequences, 50% to 65% of which are singletons. Germline CDR1 reads MNHEY; CDR2 reads SVGAGI. This CDR3 spans 14 amino acids. Trimming removed 7 bases from V and 7 bases from J; junction bases left unmatched: 9. This chain links TRBV6-5 with TRBJ1-4; TRBD1 agrees at 7 bases. This TCR came from an elderly man in good health. The sample consisted of blood. The chain's CDR3 is CASKLQGVGEKLFF. CDR3 coding DNA: TGTGCCAGCAAGCTTCAGGGGGTTGGTGAAAAACTGTTTTTT.